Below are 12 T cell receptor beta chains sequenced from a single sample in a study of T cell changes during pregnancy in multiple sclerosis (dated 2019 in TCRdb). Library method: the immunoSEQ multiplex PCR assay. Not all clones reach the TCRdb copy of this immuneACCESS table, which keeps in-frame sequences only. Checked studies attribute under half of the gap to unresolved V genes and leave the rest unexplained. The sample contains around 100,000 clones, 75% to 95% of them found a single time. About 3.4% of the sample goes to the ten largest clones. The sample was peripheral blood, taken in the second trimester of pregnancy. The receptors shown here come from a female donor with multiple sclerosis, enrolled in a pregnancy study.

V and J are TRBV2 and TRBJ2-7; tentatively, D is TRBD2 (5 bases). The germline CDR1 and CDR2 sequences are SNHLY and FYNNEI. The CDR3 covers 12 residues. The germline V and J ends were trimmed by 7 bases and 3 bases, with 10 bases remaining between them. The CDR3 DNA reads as TGTGCCAGCAAAGGAGGAGACTACGAGCAGTACTTC. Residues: CASKGGDYEQYF.

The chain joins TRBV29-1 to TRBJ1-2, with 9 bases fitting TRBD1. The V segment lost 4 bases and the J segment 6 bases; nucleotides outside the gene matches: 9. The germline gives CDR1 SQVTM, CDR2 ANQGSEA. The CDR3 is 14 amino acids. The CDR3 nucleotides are TGCAGCGTTGGGACGTACCGGGACAGGGATGGCTACACCTTC. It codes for CSVGTYRDRDGYTF. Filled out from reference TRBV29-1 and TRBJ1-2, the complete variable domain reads SAVISQKPSRDICQRGTSLTIQCQVDSQVTMMFWYRQQPGQSLTLIATANQGSEATYESGFVIDKFPISRPNLTFSTLTVSNMSPEDSSIYLCSVGTYRDRDGYTFGSGTRLTVV.

The chain's CDR3 is CASSQGQGAYEQYF. CDR3 in DNA: TGCGCCAGCAGCCAAGGACAGGGGGCCTACGAGCAGTACTTC. This chain links TRBV4-1 with TRBJ2-7; 9 bases line up with TRBD1. The CDR3 runs 14 residues. Germline CDR1 MGHRA, CDR2 YSYEKL. V gave up 1 base and J gave up 2 bases; unmatched junction bases: 0.

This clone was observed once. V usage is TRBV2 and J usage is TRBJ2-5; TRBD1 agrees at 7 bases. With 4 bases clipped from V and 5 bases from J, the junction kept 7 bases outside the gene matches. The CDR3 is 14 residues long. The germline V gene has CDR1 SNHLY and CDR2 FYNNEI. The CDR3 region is CASSVRDSEETQYF. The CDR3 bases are TGTGCCAGCAGTGTCCGGGACAGTGAGGAGACCCAGTACTTC.

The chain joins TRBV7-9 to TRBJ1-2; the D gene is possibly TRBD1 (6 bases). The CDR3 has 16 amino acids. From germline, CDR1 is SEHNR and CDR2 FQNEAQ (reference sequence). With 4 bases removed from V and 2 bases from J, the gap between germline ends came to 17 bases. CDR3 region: CASSSFLRTDNYGYTF. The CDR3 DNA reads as TGTGCCAGCAGCTCCTTTCTCAGGACAGACAACTATGGCTACACCTTC.

CDR3 in DNA: TGTGCCAGCAGATTTCGACAGGGCGCCTATGGCTACACCTTC. This sequence encodes CASRFRQGAYGYTF. The chain employs TRBV6-5 and TRBJ1-2; 7 nucleotides align to TRBD1. Unmatched junction bases numbered 8, after V lost 6 bases and J lost 4 bases. This CDR3 has 14 residues. Per germline, CDR1 MNHEY and CDR2 SVGAGI.

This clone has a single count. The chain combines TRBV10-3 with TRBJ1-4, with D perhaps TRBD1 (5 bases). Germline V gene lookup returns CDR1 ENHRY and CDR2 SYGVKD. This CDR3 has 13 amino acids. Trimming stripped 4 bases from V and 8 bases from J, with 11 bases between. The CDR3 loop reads CAISGGGEEKLFF. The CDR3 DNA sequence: TGTGCCATCAGTGGGGGGGGTGAAGAAAAACTGTTTTTT.

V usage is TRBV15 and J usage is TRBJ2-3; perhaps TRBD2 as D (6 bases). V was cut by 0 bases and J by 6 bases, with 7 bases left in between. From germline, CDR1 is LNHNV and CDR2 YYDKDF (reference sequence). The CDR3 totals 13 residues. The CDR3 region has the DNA TGTGCCACCAGCAGAGATCGGGGGGATACGCAGTATTTT. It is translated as CATSRDRGDTQYF. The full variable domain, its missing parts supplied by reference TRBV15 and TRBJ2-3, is DAMVIQNPRYQVTQFGKPVTLSCSQTLNHNVMYWYQQKSSQAPKLLFHYYDKDFNNEADTPDNFQSRRPNTSFCFLDIRSPGLGDTAMYLCATSRDRGDTQYFGPGTRLTVL.

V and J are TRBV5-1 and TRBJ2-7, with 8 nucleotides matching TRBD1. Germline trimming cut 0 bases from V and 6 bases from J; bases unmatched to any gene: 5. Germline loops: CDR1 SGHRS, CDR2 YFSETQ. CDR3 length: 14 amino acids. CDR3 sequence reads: CASSLEYRGVEQYF. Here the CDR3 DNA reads TGCGCCAGCAGCTTGGAATACAGGGGGGTCGAGCAGTACTTC.

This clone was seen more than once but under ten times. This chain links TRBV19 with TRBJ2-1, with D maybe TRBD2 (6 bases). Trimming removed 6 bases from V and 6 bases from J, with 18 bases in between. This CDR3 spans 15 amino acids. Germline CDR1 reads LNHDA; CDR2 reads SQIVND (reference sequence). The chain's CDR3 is CASSLPGLPGNEQFF. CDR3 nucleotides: TGTGCCAGTAGCCTCCCGGGACTCCCGGGCAATGAGCAGTTCTTC. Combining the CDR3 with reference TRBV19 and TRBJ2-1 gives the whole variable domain DGGITQSPKYLFRKEGQNVTLSCEQNLNHDAMYWYRQDPGQGLRLIYYSQIVNDFQKGDIAEGYSVSREKKESFPLTVTSAQKNPTAFYLCASSLPGLPGNEQFFGPGTRLTVL.

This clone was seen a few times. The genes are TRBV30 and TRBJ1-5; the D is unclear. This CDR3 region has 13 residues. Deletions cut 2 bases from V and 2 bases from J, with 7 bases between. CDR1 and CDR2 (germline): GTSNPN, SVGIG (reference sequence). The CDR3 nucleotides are TGTGCCTGGAGTTCCGCAGGCAATCAGCCCCAGCATTTT. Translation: CAWSSAGNQPQHF.

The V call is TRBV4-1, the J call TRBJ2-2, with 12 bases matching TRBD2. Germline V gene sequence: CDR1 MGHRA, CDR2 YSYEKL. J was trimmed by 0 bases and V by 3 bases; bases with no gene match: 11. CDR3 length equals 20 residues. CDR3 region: CASSQQQLAGGRANTGELFF. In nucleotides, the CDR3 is TGCGCCAGCAGCCAGCAACAGCTAGCGGGAGGGAGAGCGAACACCGGGGAGCTGTTTTTT.